This passage covers 29 T cell receptor beta chains from one sample sequenced in a study of tumor-infiltrating lymphocytes in oesophageal squamous cell carcinoma. TCRdb passed the PCR reads through MiXCR, listing each CDR3 protein once. The table records roughly 13,000 distinct CDR3 sequences, 46% of them present only once. The sequencing sample was made of blood. The receptors originated from a male donor with esophageal squamous cell carcinoma.

V and J are TRBV7-2 and TRBJ2-3, with 12 bases identical to TRBD2. Matching the DNA end better, TRBJ2-7 makes the J call doubtful. CDR1 and CDR2 from the germline V gene are SGHTA and FQGNSA. The CDR3 is made up of 14 amino acids. The CDR3 sequence: CASSLSLAGGEQYF. DNA of the CDR3: TGTGCCAGCAGCTTATCACTAGCGGGAGGTGAGCAGTACTTC.

For this clonotype: This could be a read error, since a much larger clone is one nucleotide away. The chain is built from TRBV6-2 or TRBV6-3 and TRBJ2-1; TRBD2 matches at 12 bases. Near its end, the DNA agrees better with TRBJ2-7, so the J call may be wrong. The CDR3 length is 14 residues. Germline CDR1 is MNHEY and CDR2 is SVGEGT. CDR3 DNA sequence: TGTGCCAGCAGTCTAGCGGGAGGGCCCAATGAGCAGTACTTC. Its protein product is CASSLAGGPNEQYF.

The rearrangement joins TRBV12-5 to TRBJ2-4, with 9 bases aligning to TRBD2. V lost 6 bases and J lost 3; bases outside the gene matches: 21. Germline V gene sequence: CDR1 LGHNT, CDR2 FRNRAP. The CDR3 has 20 residues. CDR3 in DNA: TGTGCTAGTGGACTGATGACAGCGGGAGGACGAGGGGTGGGCAAAAACATTCAGTACTTC. Translation: CASGLMTAGGRGVGKNIQYF.

This chain joins TRBV7-3 and TRBJ2-7; D may be TRBD2 (5 bases). The J call is uncertain, as TRBJ2-5 better fits the DNA end. The germline CDR1 and CDR2 sequences are SGHTA and FQGTGA. This CDR3 comprises 14 residues. This chain's CDR3 is CASSFYRDKETQYF. The CDR3 region has the DNA TGTGCCAGCAGCTTCTACCGGGATAAAGAGACCCAGTACTTC.

This clonotype is medium-sized (0.01 to 0.1%) in the sample. The J gene is TRBJ2-3, the V gene TRBV7-9, with D hard to call. The germline V gene has CDR1 SEHNR and CDR2 FQNEAQ (reference sequence). V gave up 5 bases and J gave up 2 bases, with 5 bases separating them. The CDR3 contains 12 residues. The CDR3 sequence is CASSVNTDTQYF. CDR3 DNA sequence: TGTGCCAGCAGCGTAAACACAGATACGCAGTATTTT.

At least ten counts were recorded for this clonotype. A much larger clone differs by one base, so this may be a read error. The chain carries TRBV6-1 and TRBJ2-5; D not certain. The V gene lost 7 bases and the J gene lost 11 bases, with 20 bases spanning the gap. The CDR3 has 13 amino acids. CDR1 MNHNS and CDR2 SASEGT come from the germline V gene. In nucleotides, the CDR3 is TGTGCCAGCATTGGCTTCTCCTACAATGAGCAGTACTTC. Its protein product is CASIGFSYNEQYF.

The chain combines TRBV7-2 with TRBJ1-5; TRBD1 might be the D (5 bases). CDR3 size: 15 residues. Germline CDR1 reads SGHTA; CDR2 reads FQGNSA. V lost 2 bases and J 4 bases, leaving 12 bases between the germline ends. In DNA form, the CDR3 reads TGTGCCAGCAGCTTACGCCGGGGCGTTAATCAGCCCCAGCATTTT. Amino acids: CASSLRRGVNQPQHF.

This chain connects TRBV7-2 to TRBJ2-2; perhaps TRBD1 as D (5 bases). Germline V gene data show CDR1 as SGHTA and CDR2 as FQGNSA. The CDR3 length is 15 residues. V lost 4 bases and J 6 bases, leaving 15 bases between the germline ends. For the CDR3, the DNA is TGTGCCAGCAGCTCCTTGCAGGGTAGTTCCGGGGAGCTGTTTTTT. Translation gives CASSSLQGSSGELFF.

The gene calls are TRBV28 and TRBJ2-6; 11 nucleotides agree with TRBD2. Germline CDR1 is MDHEN and CDR2 is SYDVKM. Trimming at V came to 0 bases and at J to 2 bases, leaving 6 bases not matched to a gene. The CDR3 covers 19 residues. In DNA form, the CDR3 reads TGTGCCAGCAGTTTATGGGTTACTAGCGGGAGCGCTGGGGCCAACGTCCTGACTTTC. Translating gives CASSLWVTSGSAGANVLTF. Together with reference TRBV28 and TRBJ2-6, the CDR3 gives the full variable domain: DVKVTQSSRYLVKRTGEKVFLECVQDMDHENMFWYRQDPGLGLRLIYFSYDVKMKEKGDIPEGYSVSREKKERFSLILESASTNQTSMYLCASSLWVTSGSAGANVLTFGAGSRLTVL.

In its sample, this clonotype was seen many times. The chain carries TRBV12-3 or TRBV12-4 and TRBJ1-2; D uncertain. The CDR3 contains 12 residues. Between the trimmed V and J ends, which lost 3 bases and 3 bases, there was a span of 5 bases. CDR3 sequence (DNA): TGTGCCAGCAGTTTGGGATACTATGGCTACACCTTC. Translating it yields CASSLGYYGYTF.

Worth noting for this clonotype: A read error is likely, as this CDR3 ends without the conserved phenylalanine or tryptophan. Because the CDR3's place on the DNA is in doubt, the DNA is left out and the CDR3 is given as listed by TCRdb. V gene TRBV6-2 or TRBV6-3 combines with J gene TRBJ2-6; the table assigns TRBD1, which was not confirmed against the DNA. The germline CDR1 and CDR2 sequences are MNHEY and SVGEGT. The CDR3 has 13 residues if both end residues are counted. CDR3 loop: CASTNTYEQYFGA.

The rearrangement uses TRBV7-2 and TRBJ1-6, with a possible D match to TRBD1 (5 bases). The CDR3 runs to 15 residues. V dropped 1 base and J dropped 8 bases, with 12 bases sitting between them. The germline V gene has CDR1 SGHTA and CDR2 FQGNSA. Here the CDR3 DNA reads TGTGCCAGCAGCTTAGTTCCAGGGAGTGATTCACCCCTCCACTTT. Translated: CASSLVPGSDSPLHF.

The chain has TRBV7-3 and TRBJ2-1; weak D call: TRBD2 (5 bases). The V and J ends lost 3 bases and 2 bases respectively, with 8 bases between them. The CDR3 is 14 residues long. CDR1 is SGHTA and CDR2 is FQGTGA in the germline V gene. The CDR3 loop is CASSFSGAYNEQFF. The DNA of the CDR3 is TGTGCCAGCAGCTTCTCCGGGGCCTACAATGAGCAGTTCTTC.

This clonotype came up once. This may arise from a read error, as a much more abundant clone is one base away. The rearrangement links TRBV28 to TRBJ2-5; D may correspond to TRBD1 or TRBD2 (5 bases each). The germline V gene has CDR1 MDHEN and CDR2 SYDVKM. The CDR3 is 12 amino acids. The germline V and J ends were trimmed by 0 bases and 11 bases, with 10 bases remaining between them. CDR3 region: CASSLCMGEQYF. The CDR3 region has the DNA TGTGCCAGCAGTTTATGTATGGGGGAGCAGTACTTC.

This clonotype has at least ten counts. The rearrangement links TRBV28 to TRBJ2-1; no clear D. The CDR3 extends over 14 amino acids. From germline, CDR1 is MDHEN and CDR2 SYDVKM. V lost 6 bases to trimming and J lost 10 bases, with 19 bases between them. DNA for the CDR3: TGTGCCAGCAGCCGAACCTTCGCCGCCTACGAGCAGTTCTTC. It yields the protein CASSRTFAAYEQFF.

This chain joins TRBV7-1 and TRBJ2-3, with D tentatively TRBD1 (6 bases). The end of the DNA fits TRBJ2-1 better, so the J call may be wrong. TRBV7-1 is labeled an ORF, and its function is uncertain. CDR3 length: 14 amino acids. The CDR3, as DNA: TGTGCCAGCAGCTCTTTACAGGGTTACAATGAGCAGTTCTTC. Translation: CASSSLQGYNEQFF.

CDR3 region: CASSFQAGQFF. In DNA, the CDR3 is TGTGCCAGCAGTTTCCAGGCCGGGCAGTTCTTC. The chain is built from TRBV28 and TRBJ2-1; D ambiguous. The ends were cut back, 3 bases at V and 12 bases at J, with 9 bases in the middle. Germline-derived CDR1 and CDR2 are MDHEN and SYDVKM. The length of the CDR3 is 11 residues.

V is TRBV6-1 and J is TRBJ2-3; D may be TRBD1 (6 bases). The closer fit of TRBJ2-7 to the DNA end suggests the J call may be wrong. The CDR3 totals 12 residues. Germline V lookup: CDR1 MNHNS, CDR2 SASEGT. CDR3 loop: CASSQQGYEQYF. DNA of the CDR3: TGTGCCAGCAGTCAACAGGGTTACGAGCAGTACTTC.

This sequence joins TRBV7-4 and TRBJ2-3; 10 bases agree with TRBD1. The V gene's germline CDR1 is SGHVT and CDR2 SQSDAQ. V lost 2 bases, J lost 1 base, and 3 bases stayed unmatched. The CDR3 is 16 residues long. The CDR3 protein is CASSLTGTGGTDTQYF. The CDR3 DNA is TGTGCCAGCAGCTTAACCGGGACAGGGGGCACAGATACGCAGTATTTT.

The V call is TRBV12-3 or TRBV12-4, the J call TRBJ2-5; D unresolved. The CDR3 extends over 15 amino acids. Trimming took off 3 bases at V and 1 base at J, with 12 bases between the two ends. The CDR3 DNA follows: TGTGCCAGCAGTTTTTACCCGGCCCGCCAAGAGACCCAGTACTTC. Protein product: CASSFYPARQETQYF.

In this sample, this clonotype turned up many times. V usage is TRBV6-6 and J usage is TRBJ2-1; 13 nucleotides line up with TRBD2. Germline trimming cut 2 bases from V and 0 bases from J; bases unmatched to any gene: 10. The CDR3 is 20 amino acids. Germline assignment: CDR1 MNHNY and CDR2 SVGAGI (reference sequence). The CDR3 nucleotides are TGTGCCAGCAGTTACCTTGGGACTAGCGGGATAGTTCGCTCCTACAATGAGCAGTTCTTC. Amino acids: CASSYLGTSGIVRSYNEQFF.

J is TRBJ2-7 and V is TRBV11-2, with 11 bases fitting TRBD2. V lost 5 bases to trimming and J lost 4 bases; unmatched junction nucleotides: 13. From germline, CDR1 is SGHAT and CDR2 FQNNGV. This CDR3 region has 17 residues. CDR3 sequence: CASSRWATSGAEYEQYF. In nucleotides, the CDR3 is TGTGCCAGCAGCCGCTGGGCGACTAGCGGGGCCGAGTACGAGCAGTACTTC.

The V call is TRBV9, the J call TRBJ2-5; D is possibly TRBD2 (5 bases). Germline V gene lookup returns CDR1 SGDLS and CDR2 YYNGEE. The V end lost 0 bases, the J end lost 5 bases, and 8 bases lay between the germline ends. The CDR3 is made up of 13 amino acids. For the CDR3, the DNA is TGTGCCAGCAGCGTAGGCGGGTTCGAGACCCAGTACTTC. This sequence encodes CASSVGGFETQYF.

This clonotype was found a few times. V usage is TRBV20-1 and J usage is TRBJ2-3; D might be TRBD1 (5 bases). The CDR3 length is 13 residues. Germline V gene lookup returns CDR1 DFQATT and CDR2 SNEGSKA (reference sequence). Trimming shortened V by 6 bases and J by 3 bases, and 13 bases separated the two germline ends. The CDR3 loop is CSAKFQGTDTQYF. The CDR3, as DNA: TGCAGTGCAAAGTTCCAGGGAACAGATACGCAGTATTTT.

By frequency in the sample, this clonotype is medium-sized. For the CDR3, the DNA is TGTGCCAGCAAAATCCGGGACAGGGCATACTTC. Its translation is CASKIRDRAYF. This chain connects TRBV6-1 to TRBJ2-5, with TRBD1 matching 9 bases. The germline V gene encodes CDR1 MNHNS and CDR2 SASEGT. With V trimmed by 7 bases and J by 14 bases, 8 bases remained unmatched. The CDR3 is made up of 11 amino acids.

This clonotype was detected ten times or more. With a much larger clone just one base away, this may be a read error. This chain links TRBV6-1 with TRBJ2-7, with TRBD2 matching 11 bases. The end of the DNA is better explained by TRBJ2-1, so the J call may be wrong. Per the germline V gene, CDR1 is MNHNS and CDR2 is SASEGT. The length of the CDR3 is 15 residues. The CDR3 loop reads CATRGTSGPSYEQFF. CDR3 sequence (DNA): TGTGCCACCCGGGGGACTAGCGGTCCCTCCTACGAGCAGTTCTTC.

On this clonotype: The conserved closing phenylalanine or tryptophan is absent in this CDR3, likely reflecting a read error. No DNA is shown, since the ends of the CDR3 on it are uncertain; the CDR3 is the one TCRdb lists. The rearrangement links TRBV28 to TRBJ2-5; the D segment call TRBD1 is taken from the table without a DNA check. Both ends counted, the CDR3 spans 14 residues. CDR1 MDHEN and CDR2 SYDVKM come from the germline V gene. CDR3 sequence reads: CASSGGNYGYTFGS.

This clonotype appeared many times. The J gene is TRBJ2-5, the V gene TRBV25-1, with a tentative D call TRBD2 (5 bases). The J call may be faulty, since TRBJ2-7 better matches the DNA end. The CDR3 runs 14 residues. Germline V gene data show CDR1 as MGHDK and CDR2 as SYGVNS. The CDR3 bases are TGTGCCAGCAGTGCCCCGGGATTGGTCTACGAGCAGTACTTC. It yields the protein CASSAPGLVYEQYF.

As to this clonotype: Because it lacks the conserved phenylalanine or tryptophan at the end, this CDR3 is likely a read error. It is unclear where the CDR3 begins or ends on the DNA, so no DNA is shown, and the CDR3 is as TCRdb lists it. The CDR3 here is CASSLSRDNEQFFGP. V is TRBV7-3 and J is TRBJ1-1. Germline values: CDR1 SGHTA, CDR2 FQGTGA. Inclusive of both ends, the CDR3 amounts to 15 amino acids.